This entry lists 10 T cell receptor beta chains sequenced from one sample in a study of blood T cell repertoires in COVID-19. TCRdb's copy holds only in-frame clones and misses some; the assay was immunoSEQ multiplex PCR. The data contain roughly 100,000 clones, 70% to 85% of them singletons. The sample consisted of peripheral blood. The receptor source for this set is a man aged 60-69 years with active or convalescent COVID-19.

V gene TRBV25-1 combines with J gene TRBJ1-3; 7 positions agree with TRBD1. V was pared by 4 bases and J by 2 bases, with 8 bases of the junction left unmatched. The CDR3 is 16 amino acids. Germline values: CDR1 MGHDK, CDR2 SYGVNS. The CDR3 reads CASSVLKGTAGNTIYF. Written as DNA, the CDR3 is TGTGCCAGCAGTGTTCTTAAGGGGACAGCTGGAAACACCATATATTTT.

V is TRBV27 and J is TRBJ1-5; 7 nucleotides agree with TRBD1. CDR3 size: 13 residues. V shed 6 bases, J shed 6 bases, and the junction held 5 bases outside the gene matches. Germline V lookup: CDR1 MNHEY, CDR2 SMNVEV (reference sequence). The CDR3 loop reads CASRGQGGQPQHF. The CDR3 DNA follows: TGTGCCAGCAGGGGGCAGGGGGGTCAGCCCCAGCATTTT.

This clone was detected a few times. The chain has TRBV20-1 and TRBJ1-1; D is perhaps TRBD1 (5 bases). The CDR3 is 12 amino acids. Trimming shortened V by 3 bases and J by 2 bases, and 7 bases separated the two germline ends. The V gene's germline CDR1 is DFQATT and CDR2 SNEGSKA (reference sequence). CDR3 sequence reads: CSASQGNTEAFF. Written as DNA, the CDR3 is TGCAGTGCTAGTCAGGGAAACACTGAAGCTTTCTTT.

This clone was counted ten times or more. This CDR3 is CASSLNGVSRTEAFF. CDR3 sequence (DNA): TGTGCCAGCAGCTTGAACGGAGTATCAAGGACTGAAGCTTTCTTT. This chain links TRBV5-6 with TRBJ1-1; D gene unclear. Looked up from germline, CDR1 is SGHDT and CDR2 is YYEEEE. The CDR3 spans 15 residues. The V end was cut by 1 base, the J end by 5 bases, with 15 bases between.

This chain links TRBV5-1 with TRBJ2-6, with 9 bases that match TRBD1. Per the germline V gene, CDR1 is SGHRS and CDR2 is YFSETQ. The trim removed 3 bases at V and 0 bases at J, leaving 7 bases unmatched. This CDR3 has 18 amino acids. CDR3 protein: CASSSRTGDHSGANVLTF. In DNA form, the CDR3 reads TGCGCCAGCAGCTCAAGGACAGGGGACCACTCTGGGGCCAACGTCCTGACTTTC.

The chain joins TRBV6-1 to TRBJ1-1; 9 bases align to TRBD1. CDR3 length: 15 residues. CDR1 is MNHNS, CDR2 SASEGT, per germline. V dropped 3 bases and J dropped 1; count of bases not matched to a gene: 3. CDR3 sequence: CASSEPGQGNTEAFF. The CDR3 DNA follows: TGTGCCAGCAGTGAGCCGGGACAGGGGAACACTGAAGCTTTCTTT.

The chain recombines TRBV4-3 with TRBJ2-3; TRBD2 might be the D (5 bases). V was pared by 0 bases and J by 3 bases, with 10 bases between. The CDR3 covers 15 residues. CDR1 is LGHNA and CDR2 is YSLEER in the germline V gene. The CDR3 coding sequence is TGCGCCAGCAGCCAAGATGAGGGCAGAACAGATACGCAGTATTTT. Protein: CASSQDEGRTDTQYF.

The chain recombines TRBV10-2 with TRBJ2-5; 8 bases align to TRBD2. The V gene end was trimmed by 6 bases and the J gene end by 2 bases; junction bases not matched to a gene: 5. The CDR3 has 14 amino acids. Germline-derived CDR1 and CDR2 are WSHSY and SAAADI. The CDR3 bases are TGCGCCAGCAGACCCTCGGGGGGGCAAGAGACCCAGTACTTC. As protein: CASRPSGGQETQYF.

The V and J genes are TRBV19 and TRBJ1-2; 10 nucleotides align to TRBD1. V lost 6 bases and J lost 4; bases outside the gene matches: 5. This CDR3 region has 14 residues. Germline V gene lookup returns CDR1 LNHDA and CDR2 SQIVND (reference sequence). CDR3 nucleotides: TGTGCCAGTAGGCCGGACAGGGGGATCTATGGCTACACCTTC. Translation gives CASRPDRGIYGYTF.

The gene calls are TRBV5-8 and TRBJ2-6; 8 bases align to TRBD2. Per the germline V gene, CDR1 is SGHTS and CDR2 is YDEGEE. After removal of 3 bases from V and 2 bases from J, the junction contained 16 bases not matched to a gene. This CDR3 has 20 amino acids. Here the CDR3 reads CASSSWLDSRGGAGANVLTF. In nucleotides, the CDR3 is TGTGCCAGCAGCTCATGGTTGGACAGTCGGGGGGGAGCTGGGGCCAACGTCCTGACTTTC.